Here is one T cell receptor beta chain with its context. The sample is drawn from a study of blood T cell repertoires in COVID-19. Study context: Researchers got acute and convalescent COVID-19 samples from the United States, Italy and Spain. PBMCs, B-cell-depleted T cells, or T cells were the source of the cDNA or gDNA that made up the material.

The CDR3 is made up of 13 amino acids. CDR1 SGHNT and CDR2 YYREEE come from the germline V gene (reference sequence). The V and J ends lost 2 bases and 0 bases respectively, with 6 bases between them. Original processing notes: Nucleated cell counts were estimated from reference gene primer amplification. Only in-frame clones appear in the TCRdb table, and some are missing; sequencing was by immunoSEQ multiplex PCR. V, J and clone size are taken as reported in that table, and D and trimming were inferred from the DNA itself. The sample lists 65,000 to 85,000 clones, around three quarters occurring once.

The chain employs TRBV5-4 and TRBJ2-7; D may be TRBD1 (6 bases). The specimen sequenced was peripheral blood. The clonotype originates from a man in his fifties or sixties with active or convalescent COVID-19. The CDR3 reads CASSLQGSYEQYF. The CDR3 DNA sequence: TGTGCCAGCAGCTTACAGGGCTCCTACGAGCAGTACTTC.